These 16 T cell receptor beta chains originate from one sample sequenced in a study of CD8 T cells in ankylosing spondylitis. MiXCR, applied by TCRdb to the 5' RACE reads, yields one record per CDR3 protein. In the table there are some 30,000 distinct CDR3 sequences, around 14% of which are singletons. The sequenced material came from blood. The receptors here all came from a male donor with ankylosing spondylitis or in good health (not recorded which).

This chain joins TRBV2 and TRBJ2-4; D gene unclear. Germline V gene sequence: CDR1 SNHLY, CDR2 FYNNEI. The CDR3 loop spans 15 amino acids. V was cut by 6 bases and J by 0 bases, with 12 bases left in between. The CDR3 protein is CASSPDVVAKNIQYF. DNA for the CDR3: TGTGCCAGCAGCCCGGACGTTGTAGCCAAAAACATTCAGTACTTC.

This clonotype occurred a few times. The chain has TRBV20-1 and TRBJ1-4, with 7 positions matching TRBD1. V lost 6 bases, J lost 8 bases, and 6 bases stayed unmatched. From germline, CDR1 is DFQATT and CDR2 SNEGSKA (reference sequence). CDR3 length equals 12 residues. CDR3 nucleotide sequence: TGCAGTGCCGACAGGGCCGGCGAAAAACTGTTTTTT. It encodes CSADRAGEKLFF.

There are a few counts of this clonotype. The chain employs TRBV6-8 and TRBJ2-1, with a possible D match to TRBD1 (6 bases). This CDR3 spans 13 amino acids. In germline, CDR1 is MNHGY, CDR2 SAAAGT. V dropped 4 bases and J dropped 8 bases, with 12 bases sitting between them. CDR3 loop: CASSLQQGDEQFF. CDR3 nucleotide sequence: TGTGCCAGCAGTTTACAACAGGGCGATGAGCAGTTCTTC.

The chain recombines TRBV28 with TRBJ2-4; D might be TRBD1 (5 bases). Trimming left V 3 bases short and J 4 bases short, with 13 bases between. This CDR3 is built from 15 residues. The germline V gene encodes CDR1 MDHEN and CDR2 SYDVKM. The DNA of the CDR3 is TGTGCCAGCAGTTTCCCCGGACACTCTAAAAACATTCAGTACTTC. It specifies CASSFPGHSKNIQYF.

This clonotype was detected only a few times. The V gene is TRBV29-1, the J gene TRBJ2-7, with 8 bases that match TRBD1. Germline V gene lookup returns CDR1 SQVTM and CDR2 ANQGSEA. Trimming removed 6 bases from V and 6 bases from J; junction bases left unmatched: 13. The CDR3 loop spans 14 amino acids. CDR3: CSVPYGQGRCEQYV. The CDR3 DNA reads TGCAGCGTCCCCTATGGACAGGGTCGCTGCGAGCAGTACGTC.

This clonotype was detected ten times or more. The genes are TRBV5-1 and TRBJ1-1, with TRBD1 matching over 9 bases. The length of the CDR3 is 15 residues. CDR1 SGHRS and CDR2 YFSETQ come from the germline V gene. The V segment lost 0 bases and the J segment 4 bases; nucleotides outside the gene matches: 4. The CDR3 region is CASSLVTGGITEAFF. For the CDR3, the DNA is TGCGCCAGCAGCTTGGTCACAGGGGGCATCACTGAAGCTTTCTTT.

This clonotype has only a few counts. This chain joins TRBV20-1 and TRBJ2-4, with TRBD1 identical over 10 bases. Germline V lookup: CDR1 DFQATT, CDR2 SNEGSKA (reference sequence). J was trimmed by 9 bases and V by 4 bases; bases with no gene match: 9. The CDR3 runs 14 residues. CDR3 DNA sequence: TGCAGTGCTAAGGGACAGGGGTCGGTGGCCATTCAGTACTTC. Translating it yields CSAKGQGSVAIQYF.

This clonotype was counted a few times. The chain is built from TRBV29-1 and TRBJ2-2; D gene ambiguous. CDR1 and CDR2 from the germline V gene are SQVTM and ANQGSEA. V dropped 5 bases and J dropped 7 bases, with 8 bases sitting between them. The CDR3 sequence is 11 residues long. In DNA, the CDR3 is TGCAGCGTTAAGGGCAACGGGGAGCTGTTTTTT. Protein sequence: CSVKGNGELFF.

The rearrangement joins TRBV28 to TRBJ2-1; 8 bases agree with TRBD2. The CDR3 is 16 residues long. J lost 4 bases, V lost 5 bases, and 10 bases had no gene match. From germline, CDR1 is MDHEN and CDR2 SYDVKM. DNA of the CDR3: TGTGCCAGCAGTCCCACTAGCGGACCTTTTTACAATGAGCAGTTCTTC. Amino acids: CASSPTSGPFYNEQFF.

This clonotype was observed a handful of times. V is TRBV12-3 or TRBV12-4 and J is TRBJ1-5; no definite D call. Trimming pared 2 bases from V and 0 bases from J, leaving 11 bases between. The CDR3 extends over 16 amino acids. The CDR3 DNA reads as TGTGCCAGCAGTTTAAACCCACGTAATAGCAATCAGCCCCAGCATTTT. It is translated as CASSLNPRNSNQPQHF.

This clonotype has just a few counts. The J gene is TRBJ2-2, the V gene TRBV28; D might be TRBD1 or TRBD2, each matching 5 bases. The CDR3 has 15 residues. V was clipped by 2 bases and J by 7 bases, with 14 bases between them. Looked up from germline, CDR1 is MDHEN and CDR2 is SYDVKM. The CDR3 coding sequence is TGTGCCAGCAGTTTAAGCCAGGGAGTCCACGGGGAGCTGTTTTTT. This translates into CASSLSQGVHGELFF.

The J gene is TRBJ2-1, the V gene TRBV7-2, with a tentative D call TRBD1 (6 bases). V lost 5 bases and J lost 2, with 19 bases in between. This CDR3 is built from 17 residues. Per the germline V gene, CDR1 is SGHTA and CDR2 is FQGNSA. The CDR3 DNA reads TGTGCCAGCAGCCTAAGGGGGTTGGCGACTACCTACAATGAGCAGTTCTTC. It codes for CASSLRGLATTYNEQFF.

This clonotype appeared a few times. The V gene is TRBV27, the J gene TRBJ2-3; 8 bases match TRBD1. This CDR3 region has 15 residues. With 4 bases clipped from V and 2 bases from J, the junction kept 5 bases outside the gene matches. CDR1 is MNHEY, CDR2 SMNVEV, per germline (reference sequence). The CDR3 bases are TGTGCCAGCAGTTCTGGGGACAGGTTCACAGATACGCAGTATTTT. It yields the protein CASSSGDRFTDTQYF.

There are a few counts of this clonotype. V usage is TRBV20-1 and J usage is TRBJ2-7; 9 bases are shared with TRBD1. Germline CDR1 DFQATT, CDR2 SNEGSKA (reference sequence). V was clipped by 2 bases and J by 7 bases; unmatched bases: 12. This CDR3 comprises 15 residues. The CDR3 reads CSARPTLGTGREQYF. Written as DNA, the CDR3 is TGCAGTGCTAGACCGACCTTAGGGACAGGGAGGGAGCAGTACTTC.

This clonotype was counted a few times. This chain links TRBV29-1 with TRBJ2-3, with 7 positions matching TRBD1. This CDR3 has 14 residues. Germline CDR1 and CDR2: SQVTM and ANQGSEA. Losses at the gene ends were 2 bases for V and 3 bases for J; bases not matched to a gene: 5. The CDR3 reads CSVESWDRTDTQYF. CDR3 bases: TGCAGCGTTGAATCCTGGGACAGAACAGATACGCAGTATTTT.

The chain joins TRBV29-1 to TRBJ2-3, with no clear D. CDR3 size: 11 residues. The V gene's germline CDR1 is SQVTM and CDR2 ANQGSEA. Trimming removed 7 bases at V and 4 bases at J, with 9 bases between. CDR3 protein: CSARVSDTQYF. CDR3 coding DNA: TGCAGCGCCCGGGTTTCAGATACGCAGTATTTT.